This T cell receptor (beta chain) was profiled in a study of OX40 agonist ivuxolimab in advanced cancers. The CDR3 totals 16 residues. V gave up 7 bases and J gave up 4 bases; unmatched junction bases: 11. Germline V CDR1 and CDR2: SGHNT, YENEEA. TCRdb's table, derived via immunoSEQ multiplex PCR, lists solely in-frame clones and lacks some. The sample has about 80,000 clones, 85% to 95% seen once. The sample consisted of CD4+ or CD8+ T cells sorted from blood, taken in a trial of the OX40 agonist ivuxolimab. The TCR originated in an adult with an advanced solid tumor such as melanoma, head and neck, liver or kidney cancer. This chain uses TRBV11-3 with TRBJ2-1, with 9 bases aligning to TRBD2. This chain's CDR3 is CASTLRGREGYNEQFF. In DNA form, the CDR3 reads TGTGCCAGCACACTAAGGGGGCGGGAGGGGTACAATGAGCAGTTCTTC.